These 27 T cell receptor beta chains share one sample of origin, sequenced in a study of blood T cell repertoires in COVID-19. Data came from immunoSEQ multiplex PCR; TCRdb stores just in-frame clones and leaves some out. Of about 160,000 clones in the sample, roughly 80% were seen once. Source material: peripheral blood. Receptors originate from a man aged 60 to 69 with acute or convalescent COVID-19.

This rearrangement joins TRBV24-1 to TRBJ2-1; perhaps TRBD1 as D (6 bases). Germline CDR1 is KGHDR and CDR2 is SFDVKD. V lost 3 bases and J 7 bases, leaving 12 bases between the germline ends. The length of the CDR3 is 14 residues. The CDR3: CATSDVTGLNEQFF. CDR3 in DNA: TGTGCCACCAGTGATGTCACAGGGCTGAATGAGCAGTTCTTC.

This clone was seen more than once but under ten times. The rearrangement uses TRBV6-5 and TRBJ1-3; perhaps TRBD1 as D (5 bases). Germline assignment: CDR1 MNHEY and CDR2 SVGAGI. Trimming left V 2 bases short and J 2 bases short, with 10 bases between. The CDR3 sequence is 15 residues long. The CDR3: CASSYGKGPGNTIYF. CDR3 in DNA: TGTGCCAGCAGTTACGGCAAGGGGCCTGGAAACACCATATATTTT.

The chain carries TRBV25-1 and TRBJ1-2; 8 nucleotides agree with TRBD1. From germline, CDR1 is MGHDK and CDR2 SYGVNS. The CDR3 loop spans 14 amino acids. Losses at the gene ends were 4 bases for V and 2 bases for J; bases not matched to a gene: 3. The CDR3 DNA reads TGTGCCAGCAGTGCAGGGGGCTCGAACTATGGCTACACCTTC. Translated, it gives CASSAGGSNYGYTF.

The chain couples TRBV11-2 to TRBJ2-5, with D tentatively TRBD1 (5 bases). The CDR3 runs to 16 residues. Germline CDR1 and CDR2: SGHAT and FQNNGV. Between the trimmed V and J ends, which lost 2 bases and 0 bases, there was a span of 13 bases. In DNA form, the CDR3 reads TGTGCCAGCAGCTTAATGGTTGGGGCACACCAAGAGACCCAGTACTTC. Translation: CASSLMVGAHQETQYF.

The V and J genes are TRBV30 and TRBJ2-1, with a tentative D call TRBD1 (5 bases). Germline V gene data show CDR1 as GTSNPN and CDR2 as SVGIG (reference sequence). Trimming took off 3 bases at V and 8 bases at J, with 11 bases between the two ends. The CDR3 has 12 amino acids. CDR3: CAWREQQDEQFF. The CDR3 nucleotides read TGTGCCTGGAGGGAACAACAGGATGAGCAGTTCTTC. The variable domain in full, with the rest retrieved from reference TRBV30 and TRBJ2-1, is SQTIHQWPATLVQPVGSPLSLECTVEGTSNPNLYWYRQAAGRGLQLLFYSVGIGQISSEVPQNLSASRPQDRQFILSSKKLLLSDSGFYLCAWREQQDEQFFGPGTRLTVL.

This chain's CDR3 is CASSWTSGSDETQYF. CDR3 bases: TGTGCCAGCAGTTGGACTAGCGGGTCCGACGAGACCCAGTACTTC. V usage is TRBV28 and J usage is TRBJ2-5; 11 nucleotides align to TRBD2. Trimming removed 4 bases from V and 5 bases from J; junction bases left unmatched: 6. The CDR3 length is 15 residues. Per germline, CDR1 MDHEN and CDR2 SYDVKM.

CDR3 sequence: CASRTGGDPTNEKLFF. For the CDR3, the DNA is TGTGCCAGCAGGACAGGGGGCGATCCAACTAATGAAAAACTGTTTTTT. The genes are TRBV21-1 and TRBJ1-4; TRBD1 is taken as the D call from the table, unchecked against the DNA. TRBV21-1 is annotated as a pseudogene. CDR3 length: 16 residues.

This clone was seen many times. CDR3 bases: TGTGCCAGCAGTGACAGTCATATTGGCACCGGGGAGCTGTTTTTT. Translated, it gives CASSDSHIGTGELFF. This chain joins TRBV2 and TRBJ2-2; the D is unclear. CDR3 length: 15 amino acids. Germline-derived CDR1 and CDR2 are SNHLY and FYNNEI. Trimming left V 3 bases short and J 4 bases short, with 12 bases between.

This clone was seen just once. The chain uses TRBV9 and TRBJ1-4, with 7 bases matching TRBD1. V gave up 0 bases and J gave up 6 bases; unmatched junction bases: 8. Germline-derived CDR1 and CDR2 are SGDLS and YYNGEE. This CDR3 contains 16 residues. CDR3 in DNA: TGTGCCAGCAGCGTAGGACAGGGCAGTAGGCATGAAAAACTGTTTTTT. Its protein is CASSVGQGSRHEKLFF.

The chain carries TRBV19 and TRBJ2-1; 10 bases align to TRBD2. The V gene's germline CDR1 is LNHDA and CDR2 SQIVND (reference sequence). The length of the CDR3 is 19 residues. Trimming took 4 bases from V and 5 from J; bases not matched to a gene: 17. The CDR3 spells CASSTNLIHTSGEDNEQFF. CDR3 nucleotide sequence: TGTGCCAGTAGTACTAACTTAATCCATACTAGCGGGGAAGACAATGAGCAGTTCTTC.

This chain joins TRBV5-5 and TRBJ2-5, with 7 bases lining up with TRBD2. In germline, CDR1 is SGHKS, CDR2 YYEKEE (reference sequence). This CDR3 has 15 residues. J lost 3 bases, V lost 4 bases, and 9 bases had no gene match. In DNA form, the CDR3 reads TGTGCCAGCAGCCCAAGGCGACGGGGGGAAGAGACCCAGTACTTC. The encoded protein is CASSPRRRGEETQYF. The full variable domain, rest sourced from reference TRBV5-5 and TRBJ2-5, is DAGVTQSPTHLIKTRGQQVTLRCSPISGHKSVSWYQQVLGQGPQFIFQYYEKEERGRGNFPDRFSARQFPNYSSELNVNALLLGDSALYLCASSPRRRGEETQYFGPGTRLLVL.

J is TRBJ1-5 and V is TRBV28; D unclear. Germline V gives CDR1 MDHEN, CDR2 SYDVKM. V was cut by 1 base and J by 5 bases, with 27 bases left in between. The CDR3 sequence is 20 residues long. CDR3 coding DNA: TGTGCCAGCAGTTTATATGATTTAATAGGTAGCAGATTTACGGATCAGCCCCAGCATTTT. Amino acids: CASSLYDLIGSRFTDQPQHF.

This chain links TRBV5-1 with TRBJ1-1, with D unresolved. The CDR3 consists of 16 residues. Trimming took 4 bases from V and 3 from J, leaving 19 bases between them. Germline CDR1 SGHRS, CDR2 YFSETQ. The CDR3 spells CASSKNGRESDTEAFF. CDR3 DNA: TGCGCCAGCAGCAAAAACGGTCGTGAATCGGACACTGAAGCTTTCTTT.

This chain connects TRBV18 to TRBJ2-7; perhaps TRBD1 as D (6 bases). This CDR3 is built from 14 residues. Trimming pared 4 bases from V and 2 bases from J, leaving 12 bases between. In germline, CDR1 is KGHSH, CDR2 LQKENI. CDR3: CASSQDSLAYEQYF. DNA for the CDR3: TGTGCCAGCTCACAGGACAGTTTGGCCTACGAGCAGTACTTC.

The chain has TRBV7-9 and TRBJ2-5, with D perhaps TRBD1 (6 bases). CDR1 is SEHNR and CDR2 is FQNEAQ in the germline V gene (reference sequence). The CDR3 runs to 15 residues. Trimming stripped 4 bases from V and 2 bases from J, with 14 bases between. CDR3 residues: CASSWMRTVQETQYF. The CDR3 coding sequence is TGTGCCAGCAGCTGGATGCGGACAGTACAAGAGACCCAGTACTTC.

J is TRBJ2-3 and V is TRBV7-3, with TRBD2 as a possible D gene (5 bases). Germline V lookup: CDR1 SGHTA, CDR2 FQGTGA. Trimming took off 3 bases at V and 13 bases at J, with 14 bases between the two ends. This CDR3 is built from 12 residues. CDR3 coding DNA: TGTGCCAGCAGCTTGGGTCTAGCCGACAAGTATTTT. Translated, it gives CASSLGLADKYF.

The chain combines TRBV2 with TRBJ1-1, with TRBD1 matching 7 bases. Germline V CDR1 and CDR2: SNHLY, FYNNEI. Losses at the gene ends were 3 bases for V and 6 bases for J; bases not matched to a gene: 4. The CDR3 has 13 residues. Here the CDR3 reads CASSEEGAPEAFF. Written as DNA, the CDR3 is TGTGCCAGCAGTGAGGAGGGGGCTCCTGAAGCTTTCTTT.

This clone was seen only once. The V and J genes are TRBV27 and TRBJ2-2; TRBD1 matches 7 bases. The V segment lost 3 bases and the J segment 2 bases; nucleotides outside the gene matches: 6. Germline loops: CDR1 MNHEY, CDR2 SMNVEV (reference sequence). The CDR3 has 16 amino acids. CDR3 DNA sequence: TGTGCCAGCAGTTTCGGGGACAGAATAAACACCGGGGAGCTGTTTTTT. This codes for CASSFGDRINTGELFF.

V usage is TRBV18 and J usage is TRBJ2-5; the D is unclear. Trimming took off 2 bases at V and 1 base at J, with 5 bases between the two ends. The CDR3 consists of 13 residues. Germline CDR1 is KGHSH and CDR2 is LQKENI. The CDR3 here is CASSPGSQETQYF. In nucleotides, the CDR3 is TGTGCCAGCTCACCAGGCAGCCAAGAGACCCAGTACTTC.

The chain couples TRBV27 to TRBJ1-4, with 8 bases fitting TRBD1. Trimming at V came to 0 bases and at J to 7 bases, leaving 7 bases not matched to a gene. The germline V gene has CDR1 MNHEY and CDR2 SMNVEV (reference sequence). The CDR3 consists of 16 residues. CDR3 in amino acids: CASSLSQGARGEKLFF. The CDR3 region has the DNA TGTGCCAGCAGTTTATCCCAGGGGGCGCGTGGTGAAAAACTGTTTTTT.

This chain connects TRBV5-4 to TRBJ1-2, with D perhaps TRBD1 (5 bases). The CDR3 runs 14 residues. Trimming left V 2 bases short and J 6 bases short, with 14 bases between. In germline, CDR1 is SGHNT, CDR2 YYREEE (reference sequence). The CDR3 region is CASSLGGARDGYTF. CDR3 coding DNA: TGTGCCAGCAGCTTAGGAGGGGCAAGGGATGGCTACACCTTC.

This clone was found once. The rearrangement joins TRBV19 to TRBJ1-4; 10 nucleotides agree with TRBD1. The CDR3 is made up of 15 amino acids. V dropped 3 bases and J dropped 8; count of bases not matched to a gene: 6. Germline loops: CDR1 LNHDA, CDR2 SQIVND (reference sequence). CDR3: CASSIMGQGTEKLFF. CDR3 nucleotides: TGTGCCAGTAGTATTATGGGACAGGGGACAGAAAAACTGTTTTTT.

This clone was picked up one time. V is TRBV30 and J is TRBJ1-4, with a possible D match to TRBD1 (6 bases). The germline gives CDR1 GTSNPN, CDR2 SVGIG (reference sequence). The germline V and J ends were trimmed by 1 base and 8 bases, with 23 bases remaining between them. The CDR3 runs to 17 residues. CDR3 residues: CAWSASWYRVIKEKLFF. The CDR3 DNA follows: TGTGCCTGGAGTGCATCCTGGTACAGGGTAATAAAGGAAAAACTGTTTTTT.

This rearrangement joins TRBV24-1 to TRBJ2-4; TRBD2 might be the D (6 bases). The CDR3 has 17 amino acids. Germline CDR1 and CDR2: KGHDR and SFDVKD. The ends were cut back, 0 bases at V and 1 base at J, with 12 bases in the middle. The CDR3: CATSDLRVEGAKNIQYF. The CDR3, as DNA: TGTGCCACCAGTGATTTGCGGGTGGAGGGGGCCAAAAACATTCAGTACTTC.

The chain employs TRBV21-1 and TRBJ2-7; the DNA was not compared with TRBD1, the D call given in the table. TRBV21-1 has pseudogene status. The CDR3 is 17 residues long. CDR3 in DNA: TGTGCCAGCAGCAAAGGTTCCCAGGGGGCCCTTAACTACGAGCAGTACTTC. Amino acid sequence: CASSKGSQGALNYEQYF.

The chain carries TRBV11-1 and TRBJ2-1, with 8 bases matching TRBD1. J was trimmed by 8 bases and V by 1 base; bases with no gene match: 4. Germline-derived CDR1 and CDR2 are SGHAT and FQDESV (reference sequence). The CDR3 has 14 residues. The CDR3 DNA reads as TGTGCCAGCAGCTTAGGTGCAGGGGGCTATGAGCAGTTCTTC. Its protein is CASSLGAGGYEQFF.

The chain uses TRBV5-1 and TRBJ2-3; no definite D call. Looked up from germline, CDR1 is SGHRS and CDR2 is YFSETQ. V lost 7 bases and J 1 base, leaving 13 bases between the germline ends. The CDR3 loop spans 14 amino acids. CDR3 loop: CASVDARGTDTQYF. In DNA form, the CDR3 reads TGCGCCAGCGTCGATGCACGGGGCACAGATACGCAGTATTTT.